The 3 T cell receptor beta chains presented below share a single source sample, sequenced in a study of cytotoxic CD8 clonotypes in ibrutinib-treated CLL. TCRdb keeps only in-frame clones here, not all; method: immunoSEQ multiplex PCR. Here the sample spans some 130,000 clones, 70% to 90% being singletons. Sequenced material: PBMCs, taken after 24 months of ibrutinib treatment. These receptor sequences come from a human donor with chronic lymphocytic leukemia.

This clone has a handful of counts. The chain uses TRBV10-3 and TRBJ1-2; 8 nucleotides align to TRBD1. J gave up 7 bases and V 3 bases, and 19 bases lay outside the gene matches. The CDR3 has 18 amino acids. Germline CDR1 and CDR2: ENHRY and SYGVKD. The CDR3 region is CAISEPGQVTRLRGGYTF. The CDR3 DNA is TGTGCCATCAGTGAACCGGGACAGGTAACCCGACTCAGGGGTGGCTACACCTTC.

The chain recombines TRBV28 with TRBJ2-7; TRBD1 matches 8 bases. Unmatched junction bases numbered 12, after V lost 3 bases and J lost 2 bases. Germline V lookup: CDR1 MDHEN, CDR2 SYDVKM. The CDR3 contains 17 residues. In DNA form, the CDR3 reads TGTGCCAGCAGTTTCCAAATCTTCCGGGACAGGACCTACGAGCAGTACTTC. It is translated as CASSFQIFRDRTYEQYF.

The CDR3 reads CASSKKATIRSYEQYF. The CDR3 region has the DNA TGTGCCAGCAGCAAAAAGGCGACAATTCGCTCCTACGAGCAGTACTTC. The chain couples TRBV21-1 to TRBJ2-7; the tabulated D call, TRBD1, remains unverified against the DNA. TRBV21-1 has pseudogene status. The CDR3 length is 16 residues.